The text below deals with one TCR beta chain. Clones were sequenced by immunoSEQ multiplex PCR, and TCRdb holds only the in-frame ones, with some missing. The data contain approximately 140,000 clones, 86% of them singletons. This sample was included in a study of blood T cell repertoires in COVID-19. Study details: The analysed material was cDNA or gDNA that came from T cells, B-cell-depleted T cells, or PBMCs.

Per germline, CDR1 MNHEY and CDR2 SMNVEV (reference sequence). The CDR3 contains 17 residues. V dropped 2 bases and J dropped 4; count of bases not matched to a gene: 6. This chain links TRBV27 with TRBJ2-2, with 11 nucleotides matching TRBD1. Source material: PBMCs or T cells enriched from blood (not recorded which). The clonotype was recovered from a woman between 50 and 59 years old who had recovered from COVID-19. The CDR3 nucleotides read TGTGCCAGCAGTTTAACTACCGGGACAGGGGGCACCGGGGAGCTGTTTTTT. This sequence encodes CASSLTTGTGGTGELFF.